The T cell receptor beta chain under discussion was sequenced for a study of CD8+CD57+ T cells in acquired aplastic anemia. Whole-study results and caveats: There were 25 to 35 CD8+ CDR3 sequences that occurred in both patients and controls.

CD8+CD57+ cell expansion, shown by flow cytometry, had occurred in the patients selected for sequencing. CDR3 size: 13 residues. Germline V gene lookup returns CDR1 DFQATT and CDR2 SNEGSKA (reference sequence). V was clipped by 1 base and J by 1 base, with 5 bases between them. This clonotype showed up many times. The antigen is unknown. Using genomic DNA as the template, TCR beta VDJ and CDR3 profiling was carried out. MiXCR, run by TCRdb on the reads, gives a single entry per CDR3 protein. Seen here are 170,000 or so distinct CDR3 sequences, more than 60% observed once, and the top ten hold roughly 43%.

The sequencing sample was made of sorted CD4+, CD8+, or CD8+CD57+ T cells (not recorded which) from PBMCs. The chain links TRBV20-1 to TRBJ2-1, with D uncertain. This clonotype was sampled from a human donor with aplastic anemia. The CDR3 protein is CSARAVSYNEQFF. The DNA of the CDR3 is TGCAGTGCTAGAGCGGTTTCCTACAATGAGCAGTTCTTC.